This TCR beta chain emerged from a study of neurological immune-mediated disorders. Whole-study findings and limits: None of the CDR3 amino acid sequences found in expanded clones was shared across subjects. This suggests that the TCR-beta repertoires were private in all groups.

The cDNA was generated through 5'RACE incorporating 10-nucleotide random UMIs. From the 5' RACE reads, TCRdb called clonotypes with MiXCR, one entry per CDR3 protein. This sample carries around 66,000 distinct CDR3 sequences, roughly 4.8% of them seen once, and the ten largest clones take 2% to 2.5%. With 6 bases removed from V and 3 bases from J, the gap between germline ends came to 18 bases. The CDR3 runs 15 residues. Germline lookup yields CDR1 SGHKS and CDR2 YYEKEE (reference sequence). This clonotype was observed many times. Its antigen is unknown. V and J are TRBV5-5 and TRBJ1-1; D remains unclear. The receptor was isolated from a woman aged 70-85 years with multiple sclerosis. Sequencing input: PBMCs. The CDR3 protein is CASKEIGPRYTEAFF. The CDR3 DNA sequence: TGTGCCAGCAAAGAGATAGGGCCGCGGTACACTGAAGCTTTCTTT.